This T cell receptor beta chain appears in the sequencing data of a study of blood T cell repertoires in COVID-19. The CDR3 totals 13 residues. Germline-derived CDR1 and CDR2 are MNHNY and SVGAGI (reference sequence). V was pared by 7 bases and J by 1 base, with 10 bases between. In the source study's methods: Nucleated cell counts were estimated from reference gene primer amplification. Measured with immunoSEQ multiplex PCR; TCRdb has only the in-frame clones, and not every one. Clone size and the V and J calls come from that table; the DNA yielded D and trimming. The sample holds roughly 200,000 clones, about 88% seen once.

The sequence was collected from a man in his forties or fifties with COVID-19, enrolled during active disease. The sequencing input was peripheral blood. V usage is TRBV6-6 and J usage is TRBJ1-1; D remains unclear. Written as DNA, the CDR3 is TGTGCCAGCACGCCGGTTAAGAACACTGAAGCTTTCTTT. Translated, it gives CASTPVKNTEAFF.